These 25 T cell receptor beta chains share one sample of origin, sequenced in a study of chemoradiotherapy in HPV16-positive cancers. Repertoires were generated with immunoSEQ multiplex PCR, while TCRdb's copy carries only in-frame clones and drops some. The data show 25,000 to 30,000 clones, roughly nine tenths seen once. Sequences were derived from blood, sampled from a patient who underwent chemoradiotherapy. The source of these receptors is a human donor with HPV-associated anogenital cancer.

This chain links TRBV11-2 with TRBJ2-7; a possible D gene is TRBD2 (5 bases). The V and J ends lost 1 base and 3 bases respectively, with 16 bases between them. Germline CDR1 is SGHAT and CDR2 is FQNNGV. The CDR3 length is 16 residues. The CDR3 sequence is CASSLGRGGSHYEQYF. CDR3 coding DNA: TGTGCCAGCAGCTTAGGCCGTGGTGGGAGTCACTACGAGCAGTACTTC. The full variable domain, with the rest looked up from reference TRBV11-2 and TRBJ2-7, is EAGVAQSPRYKIIEKRQSVAFWCNPISGHATLYWYQQILGQGPKLLIQFQNNGVVDDSQLPKDRFSAERLKGVDSTLKIQPAKLEDSAVYLCASSLGRGGSHYEQYFGPGTRLTVT.

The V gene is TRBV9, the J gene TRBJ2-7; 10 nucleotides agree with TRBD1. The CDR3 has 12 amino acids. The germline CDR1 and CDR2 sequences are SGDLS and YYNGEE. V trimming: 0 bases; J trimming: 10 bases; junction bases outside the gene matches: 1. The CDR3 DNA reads TGTGCCAGCAGCGTAGGGACAGGGGGACAGTACTTC. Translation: CASSVGTGGQYF. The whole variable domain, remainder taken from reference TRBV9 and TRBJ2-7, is DSGVTQTPKHLITATGQRVTLRCSPRSGDLSVYWYQQSLDQGLQFLIQYYNGEERAKGNILERFSAQQFPDLHSELNLSSLELGDSALYFCASSVGTGGQYFGPGTRLTVT.

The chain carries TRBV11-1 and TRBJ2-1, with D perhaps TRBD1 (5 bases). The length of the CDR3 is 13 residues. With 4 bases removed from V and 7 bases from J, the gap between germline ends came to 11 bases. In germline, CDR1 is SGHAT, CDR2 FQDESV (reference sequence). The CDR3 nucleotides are TGTGCCAGCAGCTCCCAGCAGGGAAATGAGCAGTTCTTC. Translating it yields CASSSQQGNEQFF.

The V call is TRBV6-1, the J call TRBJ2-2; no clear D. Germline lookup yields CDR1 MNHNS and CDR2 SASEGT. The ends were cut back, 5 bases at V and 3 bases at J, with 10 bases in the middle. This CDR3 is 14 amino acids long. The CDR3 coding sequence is TGTGCCAGCAGTAGTGACATTTACACCGGGGAGCTGTTTTTT. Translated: CASSSDIYTGELFF.

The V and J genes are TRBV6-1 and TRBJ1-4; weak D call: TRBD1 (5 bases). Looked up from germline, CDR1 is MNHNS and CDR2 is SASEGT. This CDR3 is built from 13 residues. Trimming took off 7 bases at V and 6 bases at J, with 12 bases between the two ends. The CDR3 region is CASNQGLYEKLFF. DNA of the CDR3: TGTGCCAGCAATCAGGGTCTGTATGAAAAACTGTTTTTT.

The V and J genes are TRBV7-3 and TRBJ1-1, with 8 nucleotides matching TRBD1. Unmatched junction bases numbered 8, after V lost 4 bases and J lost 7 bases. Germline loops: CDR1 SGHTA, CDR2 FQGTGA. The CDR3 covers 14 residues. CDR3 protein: CASSSIQGADEAFF. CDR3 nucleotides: TGTGCCAGCAGCTCTATTCAGGGGGCTGATGAAGCTTTCTTT. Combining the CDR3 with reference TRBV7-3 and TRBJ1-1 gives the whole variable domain GAGVSQTPSNKVTEKGKYVELRCDPISGHTALYWYRQSLGQGPEFLIYFQGTGAADDSGLPNDRFFAVRPEGSVSTLKIQRTERGDSAVYLCASSSIQGADEAFFGQGTRLTVV.

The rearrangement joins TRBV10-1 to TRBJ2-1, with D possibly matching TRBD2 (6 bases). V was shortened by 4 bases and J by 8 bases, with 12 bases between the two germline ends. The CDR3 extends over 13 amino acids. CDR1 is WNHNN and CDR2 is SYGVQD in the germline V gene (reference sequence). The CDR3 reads CASSGDFRDEQFF. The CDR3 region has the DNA TGCGCCAGCAGTGGGGACTTTAGGGATGAGCAGTTCTTC.

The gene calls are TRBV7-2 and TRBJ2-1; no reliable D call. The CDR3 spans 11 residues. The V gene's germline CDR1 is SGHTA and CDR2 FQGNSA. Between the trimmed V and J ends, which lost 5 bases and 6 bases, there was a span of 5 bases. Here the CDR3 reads CASSPFNEQFF. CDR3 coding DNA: TGTGCCAGCAGCCCGTTCAATGAGCAGTTCTTC. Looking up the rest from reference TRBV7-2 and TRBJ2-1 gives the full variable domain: GAGVSQSPSNKVTEKGKDVELRCDPISGHTALYWYRQSLGQGLEFLIYFQGNSAPDKSGLPSDRFSAERTGGSVSTLTIQRTQQEDSAVYLCASSPFNEQFFGPGTRLTVL.

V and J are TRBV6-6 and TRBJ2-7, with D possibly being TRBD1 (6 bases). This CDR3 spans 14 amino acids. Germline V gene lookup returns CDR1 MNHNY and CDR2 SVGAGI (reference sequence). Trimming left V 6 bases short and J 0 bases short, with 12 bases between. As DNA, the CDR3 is TGTGCCAGCAGGATTCAGGGGCCCTCCTACGAGCAGTACTTC. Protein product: CASRIQGPSYEQYF.

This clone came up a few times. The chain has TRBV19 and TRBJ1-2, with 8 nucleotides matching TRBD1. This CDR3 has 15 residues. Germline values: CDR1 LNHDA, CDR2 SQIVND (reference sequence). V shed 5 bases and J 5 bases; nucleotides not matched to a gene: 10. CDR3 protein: CASSAQDRDQYGYTF. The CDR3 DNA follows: TGTGCCAGTAGTGCCCAGGACAGGGACCAGTATGGCTACACCTTC.

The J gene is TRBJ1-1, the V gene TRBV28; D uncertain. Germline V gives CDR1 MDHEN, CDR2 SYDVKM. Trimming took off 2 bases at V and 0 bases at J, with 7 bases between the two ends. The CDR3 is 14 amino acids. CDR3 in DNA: TGTGCCAGCAGTTTAGTCAGGATGAACACTGAAGCTTTCTTT. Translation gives CASSLVRMNTEAFF.

Here the CDR3 reads CASSRGGQGRSYEQYF. The DNA for the CDR3 is TGTGCCAGCAGCCGGGGGGGACAGGGGCGGTCCTACGAGCAGTACTTC. The chain carries TRBV5-5 and TRBJ2-7; 10 bases line up with TRBD1. The length of the CDR3 is 16 residues. V lost 4 bases to trimming and J lost 1 base; unmatched junction nucleotides: 8. CDR1 SGHKS and CDR2 YYEKEE come from the germline V gene (reference sequence).

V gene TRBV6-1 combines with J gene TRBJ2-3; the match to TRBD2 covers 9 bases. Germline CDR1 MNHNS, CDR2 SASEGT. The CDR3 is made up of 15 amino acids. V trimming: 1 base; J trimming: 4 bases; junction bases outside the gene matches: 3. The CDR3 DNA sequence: TGTGCCAGCAGTGAAGGGGGCGGGGGGGCAGATACGCAGTATTTT. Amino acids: CASSEGGGGADTQYF.

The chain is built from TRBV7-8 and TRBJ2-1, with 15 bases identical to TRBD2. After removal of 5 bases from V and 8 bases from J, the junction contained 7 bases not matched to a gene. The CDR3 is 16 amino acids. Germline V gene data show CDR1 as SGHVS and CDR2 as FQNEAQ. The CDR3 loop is CASSGWTSGRAYEQFF. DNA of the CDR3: TGTGCCAGCAGCGGATGGACTAGCGGGAGGGCCTATGAGCAGTTCTTC.

DNA for the CDR3: TGTGCCAGCAGCCTGAAGACAGGGCCCAACACTGAAGCTTTCTTT. It encodes CASSLKTGPNTEAFF. The V call is TRBV9, the J call TRBJ1-1, with 7 bases identical to TRBD1. This CDR3 contains 15 residues. V shed 4 bases and J 2 bases; nucleotides not matched to a gene: 8. Germline V gives CDR1 SGDLS, CDR2 YYNGEE. Drawing the rest from reference TRBV9 and TRBJ1-1, the complete variable domain is DSGVTQTPKHLITATGQRVTLRCSPRSGDLSVYWYQQSLDQGLQFLIQYYNGEERAKGNILERFSAQQFPDLHSELNLSSLELGDSALYFCASSLKTGPNTEAFFGQGTRLTVV.

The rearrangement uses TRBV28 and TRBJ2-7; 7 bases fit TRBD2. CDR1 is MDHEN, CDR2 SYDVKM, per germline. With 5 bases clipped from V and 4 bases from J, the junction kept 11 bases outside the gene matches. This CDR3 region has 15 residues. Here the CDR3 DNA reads TGTGCCAGCAGTCCTAGGGGAGGGTTTGGGTACGAGCAGTACTTC. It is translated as CASSPRGGFGYEQYF.

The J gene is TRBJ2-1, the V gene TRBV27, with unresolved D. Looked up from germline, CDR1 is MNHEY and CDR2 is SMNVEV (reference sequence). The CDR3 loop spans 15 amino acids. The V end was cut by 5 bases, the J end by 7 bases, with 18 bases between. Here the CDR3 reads CASSPRAGQRNEQFF. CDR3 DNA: TGTGCCAGCAGTCCACGGGCAGGCCAGAGGAATGAGCAGTTCTTC.

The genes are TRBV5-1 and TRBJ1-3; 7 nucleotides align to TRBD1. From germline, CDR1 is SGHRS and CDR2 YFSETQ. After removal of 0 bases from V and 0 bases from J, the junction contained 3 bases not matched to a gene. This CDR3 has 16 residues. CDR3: CASSLETGISGNTIYF. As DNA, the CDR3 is TGCGCCAGCAGCTTGGAGACAGGGATCTCTGGAAACACCATATATTTT.

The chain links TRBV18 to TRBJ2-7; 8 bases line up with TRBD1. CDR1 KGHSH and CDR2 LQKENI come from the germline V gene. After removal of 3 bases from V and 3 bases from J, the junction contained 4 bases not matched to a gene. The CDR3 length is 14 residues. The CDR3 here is CASSPTTGVYEQYF. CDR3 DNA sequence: TGTGCCAGCTCACCCACGACAGGGGTCTACGAGCAGTACTTC.

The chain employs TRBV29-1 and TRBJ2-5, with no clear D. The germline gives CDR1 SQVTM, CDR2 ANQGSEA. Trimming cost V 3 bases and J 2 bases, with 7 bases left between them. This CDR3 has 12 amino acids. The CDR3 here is CSVDWKQETQYF. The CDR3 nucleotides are TGCAGCGTTGACTGGAAGCAAGAGACCCAGTACTTC.

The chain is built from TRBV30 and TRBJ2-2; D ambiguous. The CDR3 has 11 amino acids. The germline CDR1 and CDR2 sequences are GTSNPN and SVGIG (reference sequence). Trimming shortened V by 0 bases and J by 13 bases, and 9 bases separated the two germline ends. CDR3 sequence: CAWSVNRVLFF. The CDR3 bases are TGTGCCTGGAGTGTAAACCGGGTGCTGTTTTTT.

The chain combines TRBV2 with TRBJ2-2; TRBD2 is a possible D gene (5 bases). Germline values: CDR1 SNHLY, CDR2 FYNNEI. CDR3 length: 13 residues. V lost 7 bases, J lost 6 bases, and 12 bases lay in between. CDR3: CASTRRGSGELFF. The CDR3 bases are TGTGCCAGCACCCGTCGGGGTTCCGGGGAGCTGTTTTTT. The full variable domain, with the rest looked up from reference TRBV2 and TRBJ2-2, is EPEVTQTPSHQVTQMGQEVILRCVPISNHLYFYWYRQILGQKVEFLVSFYNNEISEKSEIFDDQFSVERPDGSNFTLKIRSTKLEDSAMYFCASTRRGSGELFFGEGSRLTVL.

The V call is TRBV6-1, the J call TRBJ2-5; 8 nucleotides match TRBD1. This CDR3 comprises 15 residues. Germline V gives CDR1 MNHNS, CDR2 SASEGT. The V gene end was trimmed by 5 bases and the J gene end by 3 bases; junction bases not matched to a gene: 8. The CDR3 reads CASSSPGQGKETQYF. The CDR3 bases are TGTGCCAGCAGTTCCCCTGGACAGGGAAAAGAGACCCAGTACTTC.

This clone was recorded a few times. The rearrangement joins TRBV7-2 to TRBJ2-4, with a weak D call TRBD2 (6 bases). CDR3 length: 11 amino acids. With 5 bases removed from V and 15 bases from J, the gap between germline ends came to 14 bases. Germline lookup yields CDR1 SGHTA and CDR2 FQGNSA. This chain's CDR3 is CASSLRGFLYF. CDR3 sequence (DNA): TGTGCCAGCAGCCTCCGGGGGTTTCTGTACTTC.

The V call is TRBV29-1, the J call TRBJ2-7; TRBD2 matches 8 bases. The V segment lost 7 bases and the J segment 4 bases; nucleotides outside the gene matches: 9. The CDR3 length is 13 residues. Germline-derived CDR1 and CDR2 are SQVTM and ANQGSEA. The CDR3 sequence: CSAEGLAGYEQYF. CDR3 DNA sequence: TGCAGCGCCGAAGGCTTAGCGGGGTACGAGCAGTACTTC.